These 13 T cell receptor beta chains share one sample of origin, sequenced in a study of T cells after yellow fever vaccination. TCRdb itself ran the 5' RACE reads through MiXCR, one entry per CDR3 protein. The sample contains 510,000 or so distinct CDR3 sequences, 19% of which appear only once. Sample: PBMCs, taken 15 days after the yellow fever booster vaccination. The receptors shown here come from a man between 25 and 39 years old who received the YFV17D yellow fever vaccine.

Here the CDR3 DNA reads TGTGCCAGCGGGGGGGGGAATGAGCAGTTCTTC. It is translated as CASGGGNEQFF. The gene calls are TRBV5-4 and TRBJ2-1; 7 nucleotides line up with TRBD2. Germline CDR1 reads SGHNT; CDR2 reads YYREEE (reference sequence). The trim removed 7 bases at V and 7 bases at J, leaving 2 bases unmatched. The CDR3 consists of 11 residues.

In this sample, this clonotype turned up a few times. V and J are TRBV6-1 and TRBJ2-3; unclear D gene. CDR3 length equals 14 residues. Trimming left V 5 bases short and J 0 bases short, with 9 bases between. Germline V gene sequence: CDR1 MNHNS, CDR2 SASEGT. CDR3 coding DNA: TGTGCCAGCAGTCGTCGGTTTAGCACAGATACGCAGTATTTT. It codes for CASSRRFSTDTQYF.

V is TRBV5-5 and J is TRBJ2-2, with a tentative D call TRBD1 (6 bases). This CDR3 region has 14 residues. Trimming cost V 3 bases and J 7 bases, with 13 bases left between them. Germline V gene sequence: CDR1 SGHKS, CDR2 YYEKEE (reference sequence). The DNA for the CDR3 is TGTGCCAGCAGCTCCAGGGGAAGGGACGGGGAGCTGTTTTTT. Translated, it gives CASSSRGRDGELFF.

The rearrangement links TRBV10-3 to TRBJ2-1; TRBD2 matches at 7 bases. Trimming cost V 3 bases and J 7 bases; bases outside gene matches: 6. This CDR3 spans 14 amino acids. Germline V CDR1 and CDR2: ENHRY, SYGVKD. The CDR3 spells CAISDASAGNEQFF. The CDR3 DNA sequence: TGTGCCATCAGTGACGCATCAGCGGGGAATGAGCAGTTCTTC.

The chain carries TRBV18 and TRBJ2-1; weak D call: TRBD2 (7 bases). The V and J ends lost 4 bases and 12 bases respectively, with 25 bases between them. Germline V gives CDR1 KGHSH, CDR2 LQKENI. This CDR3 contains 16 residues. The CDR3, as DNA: TGTGCCAGCTCACTCGGGGGGCAGGGCACTTCCCATGGGCAGTTCTTC. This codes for CASSLGGQGTSHGQFF.

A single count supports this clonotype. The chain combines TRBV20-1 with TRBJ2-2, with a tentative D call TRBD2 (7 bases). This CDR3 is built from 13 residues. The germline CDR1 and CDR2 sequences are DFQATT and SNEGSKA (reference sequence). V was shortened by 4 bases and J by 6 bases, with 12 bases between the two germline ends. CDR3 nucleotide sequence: TGCAGTGCTACCCAGGGGAGGGCCGGGGAGCTGTTTTTT. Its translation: CSATQGRAGELFF.

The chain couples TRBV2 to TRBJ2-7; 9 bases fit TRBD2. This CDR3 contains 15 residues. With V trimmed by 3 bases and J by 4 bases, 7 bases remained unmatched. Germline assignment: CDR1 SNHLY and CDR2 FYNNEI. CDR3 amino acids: CASSETSGGAYEQYF. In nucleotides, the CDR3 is TGTGCCAGCAGTGAGACTAGCGGAGGGGCTTACGAGCAGTACTTC.

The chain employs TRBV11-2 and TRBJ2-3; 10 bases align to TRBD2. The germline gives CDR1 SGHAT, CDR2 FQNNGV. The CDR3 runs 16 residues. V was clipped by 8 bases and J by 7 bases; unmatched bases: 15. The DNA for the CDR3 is TGTGCCAGCCCTCCCGGCTGGCTAGCGGGAGTTTATACGCAGTATTTT. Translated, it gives CASPPGWLAGVYTQYF.

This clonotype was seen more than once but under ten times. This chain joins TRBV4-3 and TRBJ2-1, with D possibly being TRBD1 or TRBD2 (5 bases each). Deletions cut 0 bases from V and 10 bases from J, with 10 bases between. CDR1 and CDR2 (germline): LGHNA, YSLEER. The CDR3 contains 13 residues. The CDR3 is CASSQDTGTEQFF. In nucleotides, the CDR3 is TGCGCCAGCAGCCAAGATACGGGGACGGAGCAGTTCTTC.

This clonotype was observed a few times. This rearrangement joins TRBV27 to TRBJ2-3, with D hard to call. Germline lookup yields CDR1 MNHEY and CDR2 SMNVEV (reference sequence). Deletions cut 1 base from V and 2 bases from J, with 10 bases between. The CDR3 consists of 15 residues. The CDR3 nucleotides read TGTGCCAGCAGTTTATTGGGTTCGGTCACAGATACGCAGTATTTT. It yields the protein CASSLLGSVTDTQYF.

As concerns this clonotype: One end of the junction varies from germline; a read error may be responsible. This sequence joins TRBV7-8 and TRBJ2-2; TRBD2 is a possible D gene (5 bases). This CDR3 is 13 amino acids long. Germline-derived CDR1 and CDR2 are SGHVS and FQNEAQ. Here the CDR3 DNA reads TGTGCCAGCAGCTTAGTGGTGACCGGGGAGCTGTATTTT. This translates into CASSLVVTGELYF.

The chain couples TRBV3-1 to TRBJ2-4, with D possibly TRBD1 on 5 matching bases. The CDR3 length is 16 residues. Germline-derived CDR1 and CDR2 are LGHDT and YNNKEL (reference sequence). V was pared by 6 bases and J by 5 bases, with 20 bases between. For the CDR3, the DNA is TGTGCCAGCAGAAGCTCCCAGGGTGCAACCGAAAACATTCAGTACTTC. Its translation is CASRSSQGATENIQYF. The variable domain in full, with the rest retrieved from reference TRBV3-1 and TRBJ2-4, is DTAVSQTPKYLVTQMGNDKSIKCEQNLGHDTMYWYKQDSKKFLKIMFSYNNKELIINETVPNRFSPKSPDKAHLNLHINSLELGDSAVYFCASRSSQGATENIQYFGAGTRLSVL.

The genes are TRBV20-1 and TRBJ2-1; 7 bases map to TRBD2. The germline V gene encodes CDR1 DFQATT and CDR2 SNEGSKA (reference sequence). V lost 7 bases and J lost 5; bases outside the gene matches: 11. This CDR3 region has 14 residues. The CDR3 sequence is CSGEGGSGHNEQFF. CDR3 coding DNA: TGCAGTGGAGAAGGCGGGAGCGGCCACAATGAGCAGTTCTTC.